The 4 T cell receptor beta chains in this list originate from one sample, sequenced in a study of control samples from healthy donors and cancer patients. This table comes from immunoSEQ multiplex PCR, and its TCRdb copy is limited to in-frame clones, with some not included. The sample holds roughly 69,000 clones; 65% to 85% are singletons and the top ten take around a sixth. Sequencing used blood. The receptors were gathered from a man aged 60-69 years in good health.

This rearrangement joins TRBV5-1 to TRBJ1-6, with a weak D call TRBD1 (6 bases). Germline V gene lookup returns CDR1 SGHRS and CDR2 YFSETQ. Trimming left V 4 bases short and J 6 bases short, with 17 bases between. The CDR3 runs to 16 residues. The CDR3: CASSPWTAGGNSPLHF. The CDR3 bases are TGCGCCAGCAGCCCATGGACAGCTGGGGGTAATTCACCCCTCCACTTT.

CDR3 region: CASSLTLSGNTIYF. As DNA, the CDR3 is TGTGCCAGCAGCCTGACACTCTCTGGAAACACCATATATTTT. The J gene is TRBJ1-3, the V gene TRBV7-2; D is uncertain. Germline loops: CDR1 SGHTA, CDR2 FQGNSA. The length of the CDR3 is 14 residues. V was shortened by 5 bases and J by 0 bases, with 8 bases between the two germline ends.

This chain links TRBV6-5 with TRBJ1-6; possible D gene TRBD1, 6 bases. V was cut by 2 bases and J by 7 bases, with 12 bases left in between. Germline V CDR1 and CDR2: MNHEY, SVGAGI. The CDR3 spans 15 residues. The DNA for the CDR3 is TGTGCCAGCAGTTACGGTACAGGGAAGAATTCACCCCTCCACTTT. Its translation: CASSYGTGKNSPLHF.

This clone turned up a few times. The J gene is TRBJ2-1, the V gene TRBV7-8; TRBD1 or TRBD2 may be the D gene (5 bases each). Germline values: CDR1 SGHVS, CDR2 FQNEAQ. Deletions cut 4 bases from V and 0 bases from J, with 13 bases between. The length of the CDR3 is 16 residues. CDR3 sequence: CASSSPGPGSYNEQFF. CDR3 bases: TGTGCCAGCAGCTCCCCGGGACCCGGCTCCTACAATGAGCAGTTCTTC. Using reference TRBV7-8 and TRBJ2-1 for the parts outside the CDR3, the full variable domain is GAGVSQSPRYKVAKRGQDVALRCDPISGHVSLFWYQQALGQGPEFLTYFQNEAQLDKSGLPSDRFFAERPEGSVSTLKIQRTQQEDSAVYLCASSSPGPGSYNEQFFGPGTRLTVL.